A single sample is the source of the 10 T cell receptor beta chains below, sequenced in a study of cytomegalovirus exposure and HLA in healthy donors (dated by TCRdb to 2016 to 2017). Preparation of the library involved the immunoSEQ multiplex PCR assay. A mixture of 60 forward primers for TCR Vbeta segments and 13 reverse primers for TCR Jbeta segments was used in the multiplex PCR. TCRdb limited this immuneACCESS table to in-frame rearrangements with V and J called. A share of clones is missing; checked studies link under half to unresolved V genes, and the rest is unexplained. The sample table lists 85,000 to 90,000 clones, around 76% of them with a count of one. The biggest ten clones account for around a tenth of the sample. The sample consisted of PBMCs. The receptors were sampled from a man under 40 in good health and CMV-seropositive.

A word on this clone: A junction boundary mismatches the germline segment, possibly from a read error. V is TRBV7-3 and J is TRBJ2-7; D call uncertain. CDR1 and CDR2 from the germline V gene are SGHTA and FQGTGA. CDR3 length equals 13 residues. This CDR3 reads CSSSLDSSYEQYF. CDR3 DNA: TGTTCCAGCAGCTTAGACTCGTCCTACGAGCAGTACTTC.

The gene calls are TRBV7-2 and TRBJ2-1, with 8 positions matching TRBD2. The CDR3 covers 14 residues. CDR1 and CDR2 (germline): SGHTA, FQGNSA. With 4 bases clipped from V and 4 bases from J, the junction kept 3 bases outside the gene matches. In DNA form, the CDR3 reads TGTGCCAGCAGCTCCGGGGGGGTATACAATGAGCAGTTCTTC. Translation: CASSSGGVYNEQFF.

V is TRBV18 and J is TRBJ1-1; maybe TRBD1 (5 bases). Germline V CDR1 and CDR2: KGHSH, LQKENI. The germline V and J ends were trimmed by 2 bases and 3 bases, with 10 bases remaining between them. The CDR3 totals 14 residues. Written as DNA, the CDR3 is TGTGCCAGCTCACCATATGACAGCTACACTGAAGCTTTCTTT. Its translation is CASSPYDSYTEAFF.

This chain links TRBV29-1 with TRBJ2-2; D not certain. V was shortened by 3 bases and J by 5 bases, with 7 bases between the two germline ends. CDR1 and CDR2 (germline): SQVTM, ANQGSEA. The CDR3 has 12 residues. CDR3: CSVDEETGELFF. The CDR3 region has the DNA TGCAGCGTTGATGAGGAGACCGGGGAGCTGTTTTTT.

The chain joins TRBV19 to TRBJ2-2, with D tentatively TRBD1 (8 bases). V lost 9 bases and J 8 bases, leaving 19 bases between the germline ends. Germline-derived CDR1 and CDR2 are LNHDA and SQIVND (reference sequence). CDR3 length: 14 amino acids. CDR3 region: CASGRQGRGGELFF. The CDR3 nucleotides are TGTGCCAGCGGACGACAGGGGAGGGGGGGGGAGCTGTTTTTT.

The CDR3 DNA reads TGTGCCAGCAGCATAGACAGGGACACCGGGGAGCTGTTTTTT. This codes for CASSIDRDTGELFF. V and J are TRBV28 and TRBJ2-2, with TRBD1 matching over 7 bases. Germline CDR1 and CDR2: MDHEN and SYDVKM. This CDR3 comprises 14 residues. V trimming: 6 bases; J trimming: 3 bases; junction bases outside the gene matches: 4.

This clone was counted a few times. The chain couples TRBV19 to TRBJ1-5; 7 nucleotides align to TRBD1. The CDR3 contains 15 residues. Unmatched junction bases numbered 4, after V lost 5 bases and J lost 0 bases. CDR1 LNHDA and CDR2 SQIVND come from the germline V gene (reference sequence). The CDR3 protein is CASSVGTVSNQPQHF. The DNA of the CDR3 is TGTGCCAGTAGTGTCGGGACAGTTAGCAATCAGCCCCAGCATTTT.

This clone was detected only once. The chain has TRBV19 and TRBJ2-5; TRBD1 is a possible D gene (6 bases). Germline V lookup: CDR1 LNHDA, CDR2 SQIVND (reference sequence). V lost 5 bases, J lost 2 bases, and 18 bases lay in between. This CDR3 is 16 amino acids long. CDR3 region: CASSPGDRTIQETQYF. The CDR3 nucleotides are TGTGCCAGTAGTCCCGGCGACAGGACCATTCAAGAGACCCAGTACTTC. Complete variable domain (other parts from reference TRBV19 and TRBJ2-5): DGGITQSPKYLFRKEGQNVTLSCEQNLNHDAMYWYRQDPGQGLRLIYYSQIVNDFQKGDIAEGYSVSREKKESFPLTVTSAQKNPTAFYLCASSPGDRTIQETQYFGPGTRLLVL.

The genes are TRBV9 and TRBJ1-1, with no clear D. With 3 bases removed from V and 1 base from J, the gap between germline ends came to 7 bases. The germline CDR1 and CDR2 sequences are SGDLS and YYNGEE. The length of the CDR3 is 13 residues. The CDR3 reads CASSGGRNTEAFF. In DNA, the CDR3 is TGTGCCAGCAGCGGAGGGCGGAACACTGAAGCTTTCTTT.

CDR3 in amino acids: CASRQAPDYGYTF. The CDR3 bases are TGTGCCAGCAGACAGGCGCCGGACTATGGCTACACCTTC. The chain combines TRBV6-5 with TRBJ1-2; TRBD1 is a possible D gene (5 bases). Germline V gene sequence: CDR1 MNHEY, CDR2 SVGAGI. The V and J ends lost 6 bases and 3 bases respectively, with 11 bases between them. The CDR3 length is 13 residues.